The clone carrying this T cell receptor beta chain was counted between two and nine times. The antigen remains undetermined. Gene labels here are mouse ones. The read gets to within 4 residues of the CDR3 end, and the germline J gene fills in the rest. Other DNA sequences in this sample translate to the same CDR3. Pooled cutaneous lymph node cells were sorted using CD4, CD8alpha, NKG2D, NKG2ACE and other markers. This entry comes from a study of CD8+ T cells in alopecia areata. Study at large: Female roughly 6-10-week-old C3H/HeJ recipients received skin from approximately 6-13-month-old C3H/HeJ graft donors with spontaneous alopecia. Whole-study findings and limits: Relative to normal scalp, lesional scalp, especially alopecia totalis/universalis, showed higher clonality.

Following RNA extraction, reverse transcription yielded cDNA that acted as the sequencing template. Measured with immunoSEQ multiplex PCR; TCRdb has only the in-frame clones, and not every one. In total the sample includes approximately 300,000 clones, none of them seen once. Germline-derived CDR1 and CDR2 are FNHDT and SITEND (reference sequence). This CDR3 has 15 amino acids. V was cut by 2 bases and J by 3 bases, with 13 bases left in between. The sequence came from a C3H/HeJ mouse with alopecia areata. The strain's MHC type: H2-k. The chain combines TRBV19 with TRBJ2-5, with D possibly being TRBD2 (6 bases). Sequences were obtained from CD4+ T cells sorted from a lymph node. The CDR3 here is CASSIPGLNQDTQYF. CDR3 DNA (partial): TGTGCCAGCAGTATCCCCGGACTGAATCAAGAC.